This T cell receptor beta chain was sequenced during a study of neurological immune-mediated disorders. In this sample, this clonotype turned up many times. The CDR3 totals 13 residues. From germline, CDR1 is SGHRS and CDR2 YFSETQ. V was clipped by 0 bases and J by 1 base, with 5 bases between them. By 5'RACE with 10-nucleotide random UMIs, the cDNA was made. One entry per CDR3 protein, called by TCRdb with MiXCR from the 5' RACE reads. The sample records more than 40,000 distinct CDR3 sequences, roughly 2% being singletons. The clonotype originates from a woman between 40 and 55 years old with multiple sclerosis. Sample: PBMCs. The chain uses TRBV5-1 and TRBJ2-7; no firm D call. CDR3 bases: TGCGCCAGCAGCTTGGACCCGTCCTACGAGCAGTACTTC. Its protein product is CASSLDPSYEQYF.